The clone carrying this T cell receptor (beta chain) was counted a single time. No antigen is known for it. This sample is part of a study of T-cell reconstitution after alpha-beta-depleted transplantation in children. The CDR3 contains 13 residues. V was trimmed by 5 bases and J by 3 bases, leaving 7 bases between them. Germline V gene lookup returns CDR1 SGHVS and CDR2 FQNEAQ. Whole-study results and caveats: There were reportedly several hundred expanded graft clones from which alpha-beta T cells came about two months after transplant. It was surviving recipient T cells and thymic progenitors that gave some patients high TCRbeta diversity at day 60. T-cell counts and diversity at one year post-transplant came mainly from newly produced T cells.

The TCRbeta library incorporated unique molecular identifiers. TCRdb fed the PCR reads into MiXCR, producing one record per CDR3 protein. The sample holds about 540,000 distinct CDR3 sequences, roughly 27% seen once. Material: PBMCs, obtained before TCRalphabeta/CD19-depleted stem cell transplant. The TCR comes from a boy under two years old with Wiskott-Aldrich syndrome, due to receive a stem cell transplant. This chain uses TRBV7-8 with TRBJ2-2, with D uncertain. The CDR3 bases are TGTGCCAGCAGCGCCATTTACACCGGGGAGCTGTTTTTT. Translation gives CASSAIYTGELFF.